This T cell receptor (beta chain) stems from a study of HIV-infected patients and healthy controls. The CDR3 is 14 amino acids. Trimming took off 0 bases at V and 5 bases at J, with 11 bases between the two ends. Germline CDR1 and CDR2: KGHSH and LQKENI. Reverse transcription used 500 to 550 ng RNA and constant-region primers for alpha and beta. Each of the alpha and beta chains got its own library through chain-specific third strand synthesis with indices. Each molecule carried a 12-nucleotide identifier made of two joined random hexamers added before amplification. TCRdb passed the 5' RACE reads through MiXCR, listing each CDR3 protein once. The data show around 7,100 distinct CDR3 sequences, about a tenth seen once. This clonotype was seen at least ten times. No antigen is known for it. Notes on the study in general: Study cohorts differed slightly in age and sex, but this did not explain diversity differences. Significant mean usage differences between HIV-infected patients and controls involved eight alpha and eight beta V genes. MAIT alpha-chain CDR3s were frequent in healthy controls, depleted in HIV+.

No cell fractionation was done, so the repertoire covers all unsorted peripheral blood T cells. This chain uses TRBV18 with TRBJ2-7, with no clear D. The clonotype originates from an adult with HIV infection. Material: blood, obtained before antiretroviral therapy. In DNA form, the CDR3 reads TGTGCCAGCTCACCACCGGAAGGGAACGACGAGCAGTACTTC. Amino acids: CASSPPEGNDEQYF.